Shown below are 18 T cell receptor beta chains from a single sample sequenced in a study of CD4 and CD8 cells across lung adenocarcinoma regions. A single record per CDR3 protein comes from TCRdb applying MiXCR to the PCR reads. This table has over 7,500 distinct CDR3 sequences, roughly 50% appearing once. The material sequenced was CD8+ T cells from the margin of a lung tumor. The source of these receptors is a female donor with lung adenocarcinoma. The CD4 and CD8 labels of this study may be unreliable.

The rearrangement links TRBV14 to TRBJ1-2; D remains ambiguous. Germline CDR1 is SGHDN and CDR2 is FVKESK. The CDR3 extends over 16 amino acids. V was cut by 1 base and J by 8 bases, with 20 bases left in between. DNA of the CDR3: TGTGCCAGCAGCCAAGCAGGTCCCATCCGTTACAACGGCTACACCTTC. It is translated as CASSQAGPIRYNGYTF.

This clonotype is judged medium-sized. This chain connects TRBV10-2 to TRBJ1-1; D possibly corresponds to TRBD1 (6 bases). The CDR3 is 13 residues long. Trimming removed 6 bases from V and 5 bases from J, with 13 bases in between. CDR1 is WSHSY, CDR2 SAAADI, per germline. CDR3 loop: CASRERQGTEAFF. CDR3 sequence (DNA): TGCGCCAGCAGGGAGCGGCAGGGGACTGAAGCTTTCTTT.

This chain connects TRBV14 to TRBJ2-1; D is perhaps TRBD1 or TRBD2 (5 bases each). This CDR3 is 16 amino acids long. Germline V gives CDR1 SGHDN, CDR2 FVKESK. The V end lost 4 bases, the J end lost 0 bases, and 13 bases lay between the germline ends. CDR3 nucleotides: TGTGCCAGCAGCCTACGAGGGGACCACTCCTACAATGAGCAGTTCTTC. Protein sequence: CASSLRGDHSYNEQFF.

CDR3 in amino acids: CSARSSGIVEETQYF. CDR3 in DNA: TGCAGTGCTAGGAGTAGCGGGATCGTGGAAGAGACCCAGTACTTC. The V call is TRBV20-1, the J call TRBJ2-5; the match to TRBD2 covers 8 bases. This CDR3 has 15 residues. CDR1 is DFQATT, CDR2 SNEGSKA, per germline (reference sequence). Unmatched junction bases numbered 9, after V lost 3 bases and J lost 3 bases.

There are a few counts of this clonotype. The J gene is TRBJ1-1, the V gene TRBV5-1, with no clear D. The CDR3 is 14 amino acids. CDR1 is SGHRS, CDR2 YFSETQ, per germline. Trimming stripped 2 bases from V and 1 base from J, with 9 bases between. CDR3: CASSFWDANTEAFF. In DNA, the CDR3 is TGCGCCAGCAGCTTTTGGGATGCGAACACTGAAGCTTTCTTT.

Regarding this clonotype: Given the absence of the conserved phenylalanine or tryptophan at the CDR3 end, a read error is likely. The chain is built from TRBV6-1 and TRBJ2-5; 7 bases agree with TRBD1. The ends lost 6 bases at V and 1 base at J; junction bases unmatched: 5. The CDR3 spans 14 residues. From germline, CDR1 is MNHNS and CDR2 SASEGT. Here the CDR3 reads CASSLRDSQETQYS. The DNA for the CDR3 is TGTGCCAGCAGCCTACGGGACAGCCAAGAGACCCAGTACTCC.

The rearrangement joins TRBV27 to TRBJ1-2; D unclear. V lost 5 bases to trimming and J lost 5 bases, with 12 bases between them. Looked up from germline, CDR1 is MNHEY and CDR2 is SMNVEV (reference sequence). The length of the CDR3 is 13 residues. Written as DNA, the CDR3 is TGTGCCAGCAGTGGACTTTTGGGGTATGGCTACACCTTC. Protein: CASSGLLGYGYTF.

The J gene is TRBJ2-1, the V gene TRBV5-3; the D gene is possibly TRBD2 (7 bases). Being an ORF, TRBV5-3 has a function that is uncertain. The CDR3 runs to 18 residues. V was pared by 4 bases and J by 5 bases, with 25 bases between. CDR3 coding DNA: TGTGCCAGAAGCGTTGGGAGGGGGGCGGTGATTTCCCACAATGAGCAGTTCTTC. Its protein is CARSVGRGAVISHNEQFF.

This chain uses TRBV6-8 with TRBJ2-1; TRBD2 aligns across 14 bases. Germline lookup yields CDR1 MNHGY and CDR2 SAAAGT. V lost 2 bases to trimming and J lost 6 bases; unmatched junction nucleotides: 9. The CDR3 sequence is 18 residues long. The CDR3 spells CASSYPTSGRAEGNEQFF. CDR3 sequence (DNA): TGTGCCAGCAGTTACCCGACTAGCGGGAGGGCAGAAGGCAATGAGCAGTTCTTC.

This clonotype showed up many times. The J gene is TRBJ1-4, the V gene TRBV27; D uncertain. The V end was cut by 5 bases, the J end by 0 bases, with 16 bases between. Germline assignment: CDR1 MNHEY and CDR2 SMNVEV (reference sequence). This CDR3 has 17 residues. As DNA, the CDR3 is TGTGCCAGCAGTCCCCTAGTGGGTGTTGCAACTAATGAAAAACTGTTTTTT. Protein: CASSPLVGVATNEKLFF. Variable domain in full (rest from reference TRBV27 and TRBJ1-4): EAQVTQNPRYLITVTGKKLTVTCSQNMNHEYMSWYRQDPGLGLRQIYYSMNVEVTDKGDVPEGYKVSRKEKRNFPLILESPSPNQTSLYFCASSPLVGVATNEKLFFGSGTQLSVL.

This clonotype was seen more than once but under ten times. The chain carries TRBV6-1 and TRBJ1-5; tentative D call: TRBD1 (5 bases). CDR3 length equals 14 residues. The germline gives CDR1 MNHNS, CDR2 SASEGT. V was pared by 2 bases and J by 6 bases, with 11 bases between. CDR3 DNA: TGTGCCAGCAGTGAAAGGGCCAGGGCTCAGCCCCAGCATTTT. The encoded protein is CASSERARAQPQHF.

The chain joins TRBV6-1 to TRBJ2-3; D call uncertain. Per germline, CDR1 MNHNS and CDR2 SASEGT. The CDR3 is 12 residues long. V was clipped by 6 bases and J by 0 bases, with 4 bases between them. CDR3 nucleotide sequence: TGTGCCAGCAGCGGGAGCACAGATACGCAGTATTTT. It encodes CASSGSTDTQYF.

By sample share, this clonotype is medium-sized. CDR3 amino acids: CASTPVGNAYEQYF. CDR3 nucleotides: TGCGCCAGCACCCCGGTAGGAAACGCCTACGAGCAGTACTTC. This chain links TRBV10-2 with TRBJ2-7; D call uncertain. Germline-derived CDR1 and CDR2 are WSHSY and SAAADI. V lost 7 bases and J lost 2, with 15 bases in between. This CDR3 comprises 14 residues.

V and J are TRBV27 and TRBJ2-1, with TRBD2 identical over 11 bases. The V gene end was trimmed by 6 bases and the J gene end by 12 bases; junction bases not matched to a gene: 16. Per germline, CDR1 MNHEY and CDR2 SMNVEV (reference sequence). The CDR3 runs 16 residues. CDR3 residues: CASSCPETSGTYAQFF. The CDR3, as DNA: TGTGCCAGCAGCTGTCCGGAGACTAGCGGGACATATGCGCAGTTCTTC.

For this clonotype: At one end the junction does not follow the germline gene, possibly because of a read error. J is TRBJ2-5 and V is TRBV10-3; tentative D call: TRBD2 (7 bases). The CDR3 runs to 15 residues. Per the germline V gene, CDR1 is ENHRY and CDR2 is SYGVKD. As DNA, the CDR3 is TGTGCCGCGGGGGTCGGGGGCCGTGACCAAAAGACCCAGTACTTC. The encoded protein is CAAGVGGRDQKTQYF.

This CDR3 is CAISGRGLAGGNEQFF. The CDR3 DNA sequence: TGTGCCATCAGTGGCCGGGGACTAGCGGGGGGCAATGAGCAGTTCTTC. The chain combines TRBV10-3 with TRBJ2-1; the match to TRBD2 covers 15 bases. Germline V gene lookup returns CDR1 ENHRY and CDR2 SYGVKD. Germline trimming cut 4 bases from V and 6 bases from J; bases unmatched to any gene: 4. This CDR3 contains 16 residues.

The CDR3 region is CASSAQGEVTDTQYF. The CDR3, as DNA: TGTGCCAGCAGCGCCCAGGGAGAAGTCACAGATACGCAGTATTTT. The chain links TRBV9 to TRBJ2-3, with D possibly being TRBD1 or TRBD2 (5 bases each). Germline values: CDR1 SGDLS, CDR2 YYNGEE. Trimming cost V 3 bases and J 2 bases, with 13 bases left between them. This CDR3 has 15 residues.

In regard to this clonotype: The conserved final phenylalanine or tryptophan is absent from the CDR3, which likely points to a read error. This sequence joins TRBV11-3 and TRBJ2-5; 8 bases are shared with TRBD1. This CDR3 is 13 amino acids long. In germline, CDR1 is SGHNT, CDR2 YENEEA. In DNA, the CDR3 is TGTGCCAGCAGCCAGGGACAGGAAGAGACGCAGTACGTC. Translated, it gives CASSQGQEETQYV.